The 10 T cell receptor beta chains listed next were all sequenced from one sample in a study of cytomegalovirus exposure and HLA in healthy donors. The PCR contained 60 Vbeta and 13 Jbeta primers. Method: immunoSEQ multiplex PCR; TCRdb's copy keeps in-frame clones and lacks some. The sample consists of 120,000 or so clones, approximately 72% of them appearing once. Sequencing was performed on PBMCs. Source of these receptors: a man in his fifties or sixties in good health and CMV-seropositive.

The gene calls are TRBV5-1 and TRBJ2-7, with TRBD2 identical over 7 bases. Germline-derived CDR1 and CDR2 are SGHRS and YFSETQ. V trimming: 4 bases; J trimming: 2 bases; junction bases outside the gene matches: 12. The CDR3 runs to 16 residues. This CDR3 reads CASSLTVSGGAYEQYF. DNA of the CDR3: TGCGCCAGCAGCCTAACAGTATCTGGGGGGGCCTACGAGCAGTACTTC.

The gene calls are TRBV28 and TRBJ2-1; no clear D gene. V was clipped by 2 bases and J by 5 bases, with 10 bases between them. Germline V lookup: CDR1 MDHEN, CDR2 SYDVKM. CDR3 length: 14 amino acids. For the CDR3, the DNA is TGTGCCAGCAGTTTACGGGTGGTGGACAATGAGCAGTTCTTC. Translating it yields CASSLRVVDNEQFF.

The chain has TRBV25-1 and TRBJ1-1; a possible D gene is TRBD1 (5 bases). The CDR3 has 14 amino acids. Germline V gene lookup returns CDR1 MGHDK and CDR2 SYGVNS. The ends were cut back, 4 bases at V and 6 bases at J, with 15 bases in the middle. The DNA for the CDR3 is TGTGCCAGCAGTGGGTCAACTGACAGCGCTGAAGCTTTCTTT. It is translated as CASSGSTDSAEAFF.

The J gene is TRBJ1-6, the V gene TRBV7-8; D is uncertain. The germline gives CDR1 SGHVS, CDR2 FQNEAQ. V was trimmed by 0 bases and J by 4 bases, leaving 7 bases between them. CDR3 length: 15 residues. The CDR3 DNA reads TGTGCCAGCAGCTTAGCGTCAACTTATAATTCACCCCTCCACTTT. This translates into CASSLASTYNSPLHF.

The chain carries TRBV28 and TRBJ1-1; 7 bases map to TRBD1. The length of the CDR3 is 15 residues. Germline values: CDR1 MDHEN, CDR2 SYDVKM. V lost 5 bases and J lost 5; bases outside the gene matches: 11. The CDR3 DNA sequence: TGTGCCAGCAGTCCCCTGGGACAGTCGAGGACTGAAGCTTTCTTT. It codes for CASSPLGQSRTEAFF.

This chain joins TRBV18 and TRBJ2-7; 7 bases map to TRBD1. Trimming removed 3 bases from V and 6 bases from J; junction bases left unmatched: 11. The CDR3 runs 15 residues. CDR1 and CDR2 (germline): KGHSH, LQKENI. The CDR3 DNA is TGTGCCAGCTCACCTTCCCGGGACAGATTCTCCGAGCAGTACTTC. Amino acids: CASSPSRDRFSEQYF.

This chain uses TRBV6-6 with TRBJ1-1; 8 bases line up with TRBD1. The CDR3 is 15 residues long. The germline V gene encodes CDR1 MNHNY and CDR2 SVGAGI (reference sequence). The trim removed 5 bases at V and 4 bases at J, leaving 9 bases unmatched. CDR3 DNA sequence: TGTGCCAGCAGTCGCGGACAGGGTCAGGGCACTGAAGCTTTCTTT. This encodes CASSRGQGQGTEAFF.

The genes are TRBV10-3 and TRBJ1-2; 9 positions agree with TRBD1. The CDR3 is 17 amino acids. Germline trimming cut 6 bases from V and 3 bases from J; bases unmatched to any gene: 14. Germline V gene lookup returns CDR1 ENHRY and CDR2 SYGVKD. CDR3 amino acids: CAIRGQGGRGGYYGYTF. DNA for the CDR3: TGTGCCATCAGGGGACAGGGCGGACGGGGTGGATACTATGGCTACACCTTC.

The rearrangement uses TRBV7-2 and TRBJ2-3, with 8 positions matching TRBD1. V lost 5 bases and J lost 6; bases outside the gene matches: 19. The CDR3 has 18 amino acids. Germline CDR1 and CDR2: SGHTA and FQGNSA. The CDR3 nucleotides are TGTGCCAGCAGCCAATTCGTCCGGCGACAGGGGCTTCGGGATACGCAGTATTTT. Translated, it gives CASSQFVRRQGLRDTQYF.

The J gene is TRBJ2-7, the V gene TRBV15; TRBD2 agrees at 11 bases. CDR1 and CDR2 (germline): LNHNV, YYDKDF (reference sequence). CDR3 size: 19 residues. V trimming: 5 bases; J trimming: 7 bases; junction bases outside the gene matches: 22. CDR3 sequence reads: CATSFRTAGLAGFRGEQYF. The CDR3, as DNA: TGTGCCACCAGCTTCCGGACAGCAGGACTAGCGGGTTTTAGAGGGGAGCAGTACTTC.